This TCR beta chain was profiled in a study of blood T cell repertoires in COVID-19. Looked up from germline, CDR1 is KGHDR and CDR2 is SFDVKD. Unmatched junction bases numbered 3, after V lost 7 bases and J lost 3 bases. This CDR3 spans 14 amino acids. The method was immunoSEQ multiplex PCR; TCRdb's version includes in-frame clones alone and lacks a portion of them. The sample has some 150,000 clones; about 85% are singletons. This sequence was found in a woman older than 75 in a cohort sampled during active or convalescent COVID-19. The chain carries TRBV24-1 and TRBJ2-1; TRBD1 matches 9 bases. Sequencing input: peripheral blood. CDR3 residues: CATRRTGDYNEQFF. The CDR3 DNA is TGTGCCACCAGAAGGACAGGGGACTACAATGAGCAGTTCTTC.